This passage covers 12 T cell receptor beta chains from one sample sequenced in a study of cytomegalovirus exposure and HLA in healthy donors. The PCR contained 60 Vbeta and 13 Jbeta primers. Repertoires were generated with immunoSEQ multiplex PCR, while TCRdb's copy carries only in-frame clones and drops some. This repertoire shows around 180,000 clones, about 80% found once; its top ten account for just over 2%. The source material was PBMCs. The receptors originated from a woman aged 18-29 years in good health and CMV-seropositive.

J is TRBJ1-2 and V is TRBV7-2; 10 bases map to TRBD1. Trimming took 6 bases from V and 8 from J; bases not matched to a gene: 12. Germline V gene sequence: CDR1 SGHTA, CDR2 FQGNSA. This CDR3 has 15 amino acids. The CDR3 is CASRPRQGARYGYTF. For the CDR3, the DNA is TGTGCCAGCAGACCCCGACAGGGGGCGCGATACGGCTACACCTTC.

This CDR3 reads CASSLSGGKETQYF. The CDR3 DNA sequence: TGTGCCAGCAGCTTGAGCGGGGGGAAAGAGACCCAGTACTTC. V gene TRBV7-6 combines with J gene TRBJ2-5; 9 nucleotides agree with TRBD2. V lost 3 bases and J lost 3; bases outside the gene matches: 2. The CDR3 has 14 residues. Germline V gene lookup returns CDR1 SGHVS and CDR2 FNYEAQ.

The chain recombines TRBV29-1 with TRBJ2-7; D might be TRBD1 (6 bases). Trimming stripped 4 bases from V and 2 bases from J, with 9 bases between. The CDR3 is made up of 12 amino acids. Germline CDR1 SQVTM, CDR2 ANQGSEA. DNA for the CDR3: TGCAGCGTTGGGACAGTTCCCTACGAGCAGTACTTC. Protein sequence: CSVGTVPYEQYF.

CDR3 in DNA: TGTGCCAGCAACCCGACAGGGGGTTATGGCTACACCTTC. This sequence encodes CASNPTGGYGYTF. This rearrangement joins TRBV9 to TRBJ1-2; 9 bases are a match to TRBD1. The CDR3 runs 13 residues. Germline-derived CDR1 and CDR2 are SGDLS and YYNGEE. Germline trimming cut 6 bases from V and 5 bases from J; bases unmatched to any gene: 5.

CDR3: CASSAFSGDGNQPQHF. The CDR3 DNA is TGTGCCAGCAGTGCCTTTTCAGGGGATGGCAATCAGCCCCAGCATTTT. The rearrangement joins TRBV6-4 to TRBJ1-5; D might be TRBD1 (6 bases). This CDR3 is built from 16 residues. Germline CDR1 MRHNA, CDR2 SNTAGT. The V gene lost 4 bases and the J gene lost 2 bases, with 15 bases spanning the gap.

V is TRBV7-2 and J is TRBJ1-3, with 8 bases identical to TRBD1. The CDR3 has 17 residues. Germline V gene lookup returns CDR1 SGHTA and CDR2 FQGNSA. V lost 2 bases, J lost 7 bases, and 13 bases stayed unmatched. CDR3 coding DNA: TGTGCCAGCAGCTTATTGACAGGGGCCACTGATGGGAACACCATATATTTT. It encodes CASSLLTGATDGNTIYF.

About this clone itself: Other nucleotide sequences in the sample specify the same CDR3. The gene calls are TRBV4-2 and TRBJ1-1, with no clear D. The CDR3 runs to 15 residues. In germline, CDR1 is LGHNA, CDR2 YNFKEQ. The ends were cut back, 4 bases at V and 3 bases at J, with 15 bases in the middle. CDR3 region: CASSRMMGRDTEAFF. The DNA of the CDR3 is TGTGCCAGCAGCCGAATGATGGGTCGGGACACTGAAGCTTTCTTT.

In this sample, this clone turned up once. One end of the junction does not line up with germline, which may come from a read error. J is TRBJ2-7 and V is TRBV6-7, with D possibly matching TRBD2 (5 bases). TRBV6-7 is designated an ORF whose function remains uncertain. This CDR3 contains 14 residues. CDR3 bases: TGTGCCAGCAGTCTACCCGGGGTCTCCTACGAGCAGTACTTT. Translation: CASSLPGVSYEQYF.

The rearrangement joins TRBV5-6 to TRBJ2-3; D might be TRBD2 (7 bases). The V and J ends lost 1 base and 2 bases respectively, with 17 bases between them. Per the germline V gene, CDR1 is SGHDT and CDR2 is YYEEEE. This CDR3 is 17 amino acids long. CDR3 nucleotides: TGTGCCAGCAGCTTGCCCCCCGGGGGGCAACCCACAGATACGCAGTATTTT. Translating it yields CASSLPPGGQPTDTQYF.

The sample holds one count of this clone. V and J are TRBV7-9 and TRBJ2-1; 9 bases map to TRBD1. CDR1 is SEHNR and CDR2 is FQNEAQ in the germline V gene (reference sequence). V shed 5 bases and J 3 bases; nucleotides not matched to a gene: 11. The CDR3 spans 17 residues. CDR3 in amino acids: CASSPSDRGSIYNEQFF. The CDR3 DNA is TGTGCCAGCAGCCCGTCCGACAGGGGGTCTATCTACAATGAGCAGTTCTTC.

The chain links TRBV5-5 to TRBJ2-1; TRBD1 aligns across 11 bases. CDR3 length: 18 amino acids. V was clipped by 3 bases and J by 6 bases; unmatched bases: 14. Germline loops: CDR1 SGHKS, CDR2 YYEKEE (reference sequence). CDR3 bases: TGTGCCAGCAGCTATCCCGCAAACGGACAGGGGGCCGGCAATGAGCAGTTCTTC. Protein product: CASSYPANGQGAGNEQFF.

The chain has TRBV5-1 and TRBJ1-6, with TRBD1 identical over 8 bases. V shed 4 bases, J shed 0 bases, and the junction held 6 bases outside the gene matches. This CDR3 is 17 amino acids long. Germline CDR1 is SGHRS and CDR2 is YFSETQ. CDR3 sequence reads: CASSRQGPSSYNSPLHF. CDR3 sequence (DNA): TGCGCCAGCAGCCGACAGGGGCCAAGCTCCTATAATTCACCCCTCCACTTT.